Included here is one TCR beta chain sequence, with context. This sample was taken from a study of T cell responses to AZD1222 COVID-19 vaccine. Assay used: immunoSEQ multiplex PCR; TCRdb lists only in-frame clones, some missing. Seen here are about 180,000 clones, about 90% observed once, and the top ten hold roughly 2%. Per germline, CDR1 LNHDA and CDR2 SQIVND (reference sequence). This CDR3 is built from 12 residues. After removal of 8 bases from V and 6 bases from J, the junction contained 5 bases not matched to a gene. The sequence was obtained from an adult who received the AZD1222 COVID-19 vaccine. Sequences were derived from peripheral blood, sampled 28 days after the second AZD1222 dose. This chain links TRBV19 with TRBJ1-1; 8 nucleotides agree with TRBD1. CDR3 region: CASRQGWAEAFF. CDR3 DNA sequence: TGTGCCAGTCGACAGGGGTGGGCTGAAGCTTTCTTT.